A single sample is the source of the 25 T cell receptor beta chains below, sequenced in a study of cytomegalovirus exposure and HLA in healthy donors. Primers included in the PCR were 60 Vbeta and 13 Jbeta primers. This table comes from immunoSEQ multiplex PCR, and its TCRdb copy is limited to in-frame clones, with some not included. Its listing shows under 95,000 clones. The sequencing sample was made of PBMCs. These TCRs come from a man between 18 and 29 years old in good health and CMV-seropositive.

The gene calls are TRBV5-1 and TRBJ2-1, with D perhaps TRBD2 (6 bases). Trimming shortened V by 0 bases and J by 12 bases, and 22 bases separated the two germline ends. From germline, CDR1 is SGHRS and CDR2 YFSETQ. The CDR3 is 16 amino acids. CDR3 DNA sequence: TGCGCCAGCAGCTTGGCGTCGGGACTCCAAACCGATGGGCAGTTCTTC. This sequence encodes CASSLASGLQTDGQFF.

J is TRBJ1-1 and V is TRBV6-5; 9 bases align to TRBD1. The J segment lost 10 bases and the V segment lost 5 bases, leaving 11 bases of the junction unmatched. Per germline, CDR1 MNHEY and CDR2 SVGAGI. The CDR3 has 14 residues. The CDR3 nucleotides read TGTGCCAGCAGTCCGCCGGGACAGGGTACAGGAGCTTTCTTT. Translated, it gives CASSPPGQGTGAFF.

The rearrangement links TRBV5-6 to TRBJ1-4; D possibly corresponds to TRBD1 (6 bases). This CDR3 spans 16 amino acids. Germline CDR1 and CDR2: SGHDT and YYEEEE. The V end lost 4 bases, the J end lost 0 bases, and 13 bases lay between the germline ends. Here the CDR3 reads CASSETGFATNEKLFF. CDR3 nucleotide sequence: TGTGCCAGCAGCGAAACAGGGTTTGCAACTAATGAAAAACTGTTTTTT.

The chain combines TRBV5-1 with TRBJ2-7; a possible D gene is TRBD1 (6 bases). CDR3 length: 14 amino acids. Germline V gene data show CDR1 as SGHRS and CDR2 as YFSETQ. Trimming took 4 bases from V and 5 from J, leaving 16 bases between them. This CDR3 is CASSQGGPLNEQYF. CDR3 sequence (DNA): TGCGCCAGCAGCCAAGGGGGACCCCTGAACGAGCAGTACTTC. The whole variable domain, filled in from reference TRBV5-1 and TRBJ2-7, reads KAGVTQTPRYLIKTRGQQVTLSCSPISGHRSVSWYQQTPGQGLQFLFEYFSETQRNKGNFPGRFSGRQFSNSRSEMNVSTLELGDSALYLCASSQGGPLNEQYFGPGTRLTVT.

This chain connects TRBV4-1 to TRBJ2-6; 8 bases align to TRBD1. V trimming: 4 bases; J trimming: 2 bases; junction bases outside the gene matches: 7. CDR3 length: 17 residues. Germline values: CDR1 MGHRA, CDR2 YSYEKL. In DNA, the CDR3 is TGCGCCAGCAGCCGAGGACAGGGTAGCACTGGGGCCAACGTCCTGACTTTC. Protein product: CASSRGQGSTGANVLTF.

V is TRBV2 and J is TRBJ1-5; 10 positions agree with TRBD1. Looked up from germline, CDR1 is SNHLY and CDR2 is FYNNEI. The CDR3 is 14 amino acids. The junction had 2 bases not matched to a gene; V was cut back by 3 bases and J by 6 bases. The DNA of the CDR3 is TGTGCCAGCAGTGAGGACAGGGGGACTCAGCCCCAGCATTTT. The encoded protein is CASSEDRGTQPQHF.

The rearrangement joins TRBV5-4 to TRBJ2-5; weak D call: TRBD2 (5 bases). CDR3 length: 15 amino acids. Germline V gene sequence: CDR1 SGHNT, CDR2 YYREEE (reference sequence). Trimming stripped 0 bases from V and 2 bases from J, with 11 bases between. This CDR3 is CASSLGAGLQETQYF. The CDR3 region has the DNA TGTGCCAGCAGCTTGGGGGCGGGCCTACAAGAGACCCAGTACTTC.

The rearrangement links TRBV5-6 to TRBJ1-2, with 9 bases that match TRBD1. The CDR3 has 14 amino acids. CDR1 is SGHDT and CDR2 is YYEEEE in the germline V gene. The trim removed 0 bases at V and 6 bases at J, leaving 3 bases unmatched. Here the CDR3 reads CASSLGRTGDGYTF. In DNA form, the CDR3 reads TGTGCCAGCAGCTTGGGGAGGACAGGGGATGGCTACACCTTC. The full variable domain, its missing parts supplied by reference TRBV5-6 and TRBJ1-2, is DAGVTQSPTHLIKTRGQQVTLRCSPKSGHDTVSWYQQALGQGPQFIFQYYEEEERQRGNFPDRFSGHQFPNYSSELNVNALLLGDSALYLCASSLGRTGDGYTFGSGTRLTVV.

The chain is built from TRBV19 and TRBJ2-2; 11 bases are a match to TRBD2. CDR3 length: 14 amino acids. The V gene's germline CDR1 is LNHDA and CDR2 SQIVND (reference sequence). Trimming took 6 bases from V and 4 from J; bases not matched to a gene: 1. CDR3 in amino acids: CASRLAGGTGELFF. As DNA, the CDR3 is TGTGCCAGTAGGCTAGCGGGGGGCACCGGGGAGCTGTTTTTT.

The chain carries TRBV28 and TRBJ2-1, with TRBD1 matching 7 bases. J gave up 3 bases and V 4 bases, and 12 bases lay outside the gene matches. The CDR3 contains 17 residues. CDR1 and CDR2 from the germline V gene are MDHEN and SYDVKM. This chain's CDR3 is CASSSDKGAMDYNEQFF. The CDR3 DNA sequence: TGTGCCAGCAGTTCAGATAAGGGGGCTATGGACTACAATGAGCAGTTCTTC.

V gene TRBV2 combines with J gene TRBJ2-5; D perhaps matches TRBD2 (6 bases). The germline V and J ends were trimmed by 5 bases and 9 bases, with 16 bases remaining between them. The CDR3 loop spans 13 amino acids. CDR1 and CDR2 (germline): SNHLY, FYNNEI. The CDR3 sequence: CASSQIRGEAQYF. CDR3 in DNA: TGTGCCAGCAGTCAAATCCGTGGGGAGGCCCAGTACTTC.

V usage is TRBV5-1 and J usage is TRBJ1-1; 9 bases line up with TRBD1. Trimming took 2 bases from V and 0 from J; bases not matched to a gene: 5. Germline lookup yields CDR1 SGHRS and CDR2 YFSETQ. The CDR3 covers 16 residues. The CDR3 sequence: CASSFADRGLNTEAFF. The CDR3, as DNA: TGCGCCAGCAGCTTTGCGGACAGGGGACTGAACACTGAAGCTTTCTTT.

V is TRBV15 and J is TRBJ2-3, with unresolved D. V was cut by 1 base and J by 2 bases, with 7 bases left in between. This CDR3 has 14 residues. Germline CDR1 LNHNV, CDR2 YYDKDF (reference sequence). The CDR3 region has the DNA TGTGCCACCAGCAGAGCGGTTCTCACAGATACGCAGTATTTT. Protein: CATSRAVLTDTQYF.

The CDR3 is CASSFGRTGGSYEQYF. The CDR3 coding sequence is TGTGCCAGCAGTTTTGGGCGGACAGGGGGTTCCTACGAGCAGTACTTC. This chain uses TRBV27 with TRBJ2-7; 10 positions match TRBD1. The CDR3 runs 16 residues. Unmatched junction bases numbered 6, after V lost 3 bases and J lost 1 base. The germline CDR1 and CDR2 sequences are MNHEY and SMNVEV (reference sequence).

V gene TRBV19 combines with J gene TRBJ2-4; 9 nucleotides line up with TRBD1. The CDR3 spans 18 residues. CDR1 and CDR2 from the germline V gene are LNHDA and SQIVND (reference sequence). The junction had 18 bases not matched to a gene; V was cut back by 7 bases and J by 5 bases. CDR3 in amino acids: CASNREGTGIPGENIQYF. CDR3 nucleotides: TGTGCCAGTAACAGGGAGGGGACAGGGATCCCCGGGGAAAACATTCAGTACTTC.

CDR3 nucleotide sequence: TGCGCCAGCAGCTTGGGGACACTAGCGGGAGGTCACACAGATACGCAGTATTTT. Its translation: CASSLGTLAGGHTDTQYF. The J gene is TRBJ2-3, the V gene TRBV5-1; 12 bases line up with TRBD2. CDR1 and CDR2 (germline): SGHRS, YFSETQ. V lost 0 bases to trimming and J lost 2 bases; unmatched junction nucleotides: 7. This CDR3 comprises 18 residues.

The V call is TRBV7-2, the J call TRBJ1-1; weak D call: TRBD1 (5 bases). Trimming left V 0 bases short and J 1 base short, with 6 bases between. The CDR3 covers 14 residues. Germline loops: CDR1 SGHTA, CDR2 FQGNSA. CDR3 bases: TGTGCCAGCAGCTTAGCCAGGGCGAACACTGAAGCTTTCTTT. It is translated as CASSLARANTEAFF.

V usage is TRBV10-2 and J usage is TRBJ1-2; 7 bases are a match to TRBD1. This CDR3 spans 13 amino acids. With 6 bases clipped from V and 3 bases from J, the junction kept 4 bases outside the gene matches. The germline V gene encodes CDR1 WSHSY and CDR2 SAAADI. The CDR3 coding sequence is TGCGCCAGCAGCGGGGACAGCTACTATGGCTACACCTTC. Translating gives CASSGDSYYGYTF.

The chain carries TRBV7-2 and TRBJ2-2; possibly TRBD2 for D (5 bases). Germline CDR1 and CDR2: SGHTA and FQGNSA. The CDR3 covers 13 residues. Deletions cut 7 bases from V and 6 bases from J, with 12 bases between. CDR3 region: CASTPLRAGELFF. DNA for the CDR3: TGTGCCAGCACACCCCTGAGGGCCGGGGAGCTGTTTTTT.

The chain links TRBV6-6 to TRBJ2-1; 7 bases align to TRBD2. CDR1 and CDR2 (germline): MNHNY, SVGAGI (reference sequence). After removal of 4 bases from V and 10 bases from J, the junction contained 10 bases not matched to a gene. The CDR3 loop spans 14 amino acids. CDR3 nucleotides: TGTGCCAGCAGTTTGGGACTAAACCGGGCCGAGCAGTTCTTC. It is translated as CASSLGLNRAEQFF.

Comment on this clone: Other DNA sequences within the sample encode an identical CDR3. The chain combines TRBV19 with TRBJ1-6; D may be TRBD1 (6 bases). The CDR3 runs to 16 residues. The V gene lost 5 bases and the J gene lost 5 bases, with 16 bases spanning the gap. CDR1 is LNHDA, CDR2 SQIVND, per germline (reference sequence). The DNA of the CDR3 is TGTGCCAGTAGTCCGGTCGCTGGACAGAATAATTCACCCCTCCACTTT. It is translated as CASSPVAGQNNSPLHF. The whole variable domain, filled in from reference TRBV19 and TRBJ1-6, reads DGGITQSPKYLFRKEGQNVTLSCEQNLNHDAMYWYRQDPGQGLRLIYYSQIVNDFQKGDIAEGYSVSREKKESFPLTVTSAQKNPTAFYLCASSPVAGQNNSPLHFGNGTRLTVT.

This sequence joins TRBV5-1 and TRBJ2-5; 7 positions match TRBD2. The germline CDR1 and CDR2 sequences are SGHRS and YFSETQ. The CDR3 is 15 residues long. V was pared by 1 base and J by 3 bases, with 6 bases of the junction left unmatched. CDR3 amino acids: CASSLNGGSEETQYF. The CDR3 nucleotides read TGCGCCAGCAGCTTGAACGGGGGGTCTGAAGAGACCCAGTACTTC.

This sequence joins TRBV6-1 and TRBJ2-7; D gene uncertain. The V end was cut by 5 bases, the J end by 0 bases, with 11 bases between. CDR1 and CDR2 from the germline V gene are MNHNS and SASEGT. The CDR3 sequence is 14 residues long. The CDR3 DNA sequence: TGTGCCAGCAGTCAAGACGGGTACTCCTACGAGCAGTACTTC. It is translated as CASSQDGYSYEQYF.

J is TRBJ2-2 and V is TRBV5-4, with D possibly TRBD1 on 5 matching bases. The CDR3 extends over 15 amino acids. From germline, CDR1 is SGHNT and CDR2 YYREEE (reference sequence). Between the trimmed V and J ends, which lost 0 bases and 6 bases, there was a span of 12 bases. The CDR3 here is CASSLDRPSSGELFF. CDR3 DNA sequence: TGTGCCAGCAGCTTGGACAGGCCCTCCTCCGGGGAGCTGTTTTTT.

The rearrangement uses TRBV7-2 and TRBJ1-2; possible D gene TRBD1, 6 bases. This CDR3 comprises 14 residues. V was cut by 3 bases and J by 2 bases, with 10 bases left in between. Germline CDR1 is SGHTA and CDR2 is FQGNSA. The CDR3, as DNA: TGTGCCAGCAGCTTTCCCACAGGGAACTATGGCTACACCTTC. Encoded protein: CASSFPTGNYGYTF.